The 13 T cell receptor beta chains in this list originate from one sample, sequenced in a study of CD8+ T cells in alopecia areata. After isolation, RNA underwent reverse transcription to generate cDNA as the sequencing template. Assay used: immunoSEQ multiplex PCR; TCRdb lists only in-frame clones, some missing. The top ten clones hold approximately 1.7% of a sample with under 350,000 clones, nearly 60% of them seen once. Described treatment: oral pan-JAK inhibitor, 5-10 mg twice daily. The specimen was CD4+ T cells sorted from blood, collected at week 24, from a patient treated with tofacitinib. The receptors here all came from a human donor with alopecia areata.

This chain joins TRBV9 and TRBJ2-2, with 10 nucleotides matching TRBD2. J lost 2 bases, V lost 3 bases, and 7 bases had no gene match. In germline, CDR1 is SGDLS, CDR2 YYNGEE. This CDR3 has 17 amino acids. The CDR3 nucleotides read TGTGCCAGCAGCGACCCCGGACTAGCGGATAACACCGGGGAGCTGTTTTTT. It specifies CASSDPGLADNTGELFF.

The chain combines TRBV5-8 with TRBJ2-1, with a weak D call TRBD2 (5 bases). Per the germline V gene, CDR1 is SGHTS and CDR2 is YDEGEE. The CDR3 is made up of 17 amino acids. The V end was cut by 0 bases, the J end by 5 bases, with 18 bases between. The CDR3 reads CASSLAFASRGNNEQFF. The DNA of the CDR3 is TGTGCCAGCAGCTTGGCCTTCGCTAGCAGAGGGAACAATGAGCAGTTCTTC.

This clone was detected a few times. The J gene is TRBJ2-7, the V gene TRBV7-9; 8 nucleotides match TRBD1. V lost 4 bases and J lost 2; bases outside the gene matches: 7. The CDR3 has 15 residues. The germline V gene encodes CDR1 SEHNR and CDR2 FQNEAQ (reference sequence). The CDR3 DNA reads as TGTGCCAGCAGCTCAAGACAGGGGCGCCCCTACGAGCAGTACTTC. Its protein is CASSSRQGRPYEQYF. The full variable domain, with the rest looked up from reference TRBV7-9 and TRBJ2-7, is DTGVSQNPRHKITKRGQNVTFRCDPISEHNRLYWYRQTLGQGPEFLTYFQNEAQLEKSRLLSDRFSAERPKGSFSTLEIQRTEQGDSAMYLCASSSRQGRPYEQYFGPGTRLTVT.

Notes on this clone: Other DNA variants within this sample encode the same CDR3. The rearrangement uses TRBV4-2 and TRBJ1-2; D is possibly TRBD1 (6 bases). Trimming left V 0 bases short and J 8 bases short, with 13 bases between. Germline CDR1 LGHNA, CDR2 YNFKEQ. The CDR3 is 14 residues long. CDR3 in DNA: TGTGCCAGCAGCCAAGAGCAGGGGCGATACGGCTACACCTTC. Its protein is CASSQEQGRYGYTF.

The CDR3 DNA reads as TGTGCCAGCAGCTCCGGGCTAGCCCTCCCCTACTACGAGCAGTACTTC. This codes for CASSSGLALPYYEQYF. The V and J genes are TRBV7-2 and TRBJ2-7; D possibly corresponds to TRBD2 (5 bases). Germline CDR1 is SGHTA and CDR2 is FQGNSA. The CDR3 length is 16 residues. The V gene lost 4 bases and the J gene lost 3 bases, with 19 bases spanning the gap.

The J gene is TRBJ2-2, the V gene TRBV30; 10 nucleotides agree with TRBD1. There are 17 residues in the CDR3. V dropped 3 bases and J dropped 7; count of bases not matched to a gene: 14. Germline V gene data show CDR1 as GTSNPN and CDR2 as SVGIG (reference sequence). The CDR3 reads CAWRDKPGQGKFGELFF. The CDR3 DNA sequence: TGTGCCTGGAGGGATAAACCGGGACAGGGGAAATTCGGGGAGCTGTTTTTT.

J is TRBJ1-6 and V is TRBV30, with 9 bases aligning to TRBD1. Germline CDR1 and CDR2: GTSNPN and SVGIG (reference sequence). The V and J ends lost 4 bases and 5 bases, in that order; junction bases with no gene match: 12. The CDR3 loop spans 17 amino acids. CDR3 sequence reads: CAWKRSLRDRDNSPLHF. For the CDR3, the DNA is TGTGCCTGGAAGAGGTCGTTACGGGACAGGGATAATTCACCCCTCCACTTT.

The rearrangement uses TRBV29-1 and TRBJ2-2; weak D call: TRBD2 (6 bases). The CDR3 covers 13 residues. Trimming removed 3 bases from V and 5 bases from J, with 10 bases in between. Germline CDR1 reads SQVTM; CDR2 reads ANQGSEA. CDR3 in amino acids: CSVDTGRTGELFF. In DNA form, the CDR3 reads TGCAGCGTTGACACCGGGAGAACCGGGGAGCTGTTTTTT.

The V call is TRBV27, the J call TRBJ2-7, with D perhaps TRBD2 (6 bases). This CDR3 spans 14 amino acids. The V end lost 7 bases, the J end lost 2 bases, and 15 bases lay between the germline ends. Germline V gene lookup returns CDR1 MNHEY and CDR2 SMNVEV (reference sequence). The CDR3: CASKYSGGAYEQYF. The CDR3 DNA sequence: TGTGCCAGCAAGTATAGCGGAGGGGCCTACGAGCAGTACTTC.

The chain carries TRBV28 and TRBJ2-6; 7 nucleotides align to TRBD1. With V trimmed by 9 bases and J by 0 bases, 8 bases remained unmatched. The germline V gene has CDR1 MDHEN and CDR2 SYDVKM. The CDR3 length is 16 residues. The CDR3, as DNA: TGTGCCAGTACCACAGGGGCACCCTCTGGGGCCAACGTCCTGACTTTC. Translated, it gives CASTTGAPSGANVLTF.

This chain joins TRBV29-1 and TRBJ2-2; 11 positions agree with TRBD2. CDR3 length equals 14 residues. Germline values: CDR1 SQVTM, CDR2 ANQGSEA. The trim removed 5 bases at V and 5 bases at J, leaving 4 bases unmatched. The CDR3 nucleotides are TGCAGCGTTCTAGCGGGGGGAGAGACCGGGGAGCTGTTTTTT. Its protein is CSVLAGGETGELFF.

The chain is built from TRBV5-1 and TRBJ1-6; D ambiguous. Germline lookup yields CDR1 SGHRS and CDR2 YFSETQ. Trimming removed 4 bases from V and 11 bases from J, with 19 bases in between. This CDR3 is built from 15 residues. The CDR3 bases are TGCGCCAGCAGCCCGGAGGCGTCGAGGTTGGCACCCCTCCACTTT. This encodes CASSPEASRLAPLHF.

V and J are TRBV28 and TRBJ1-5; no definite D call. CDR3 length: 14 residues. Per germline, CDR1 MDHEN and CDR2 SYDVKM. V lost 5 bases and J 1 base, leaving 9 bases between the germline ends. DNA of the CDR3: TGTGCCAGCAGTGGACCGGGAAGCAATCAGCCCCAGCATTTT. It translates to CASSGPGSNQPQHF. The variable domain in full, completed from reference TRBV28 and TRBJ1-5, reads DVKVTQSSRYLVKRTGEKVFLECVQDMDHENMFWYRQDPGLGLRLIYFSYDVKMKEKGDIPEGYSVSREKKERFSLILESASTNQTSMYLCASSGPGSNQPQHFGDGTRLSIL.